This record looks at one TCR beta chain sequence and its context. No antigen is known for it. This sample was taken from a study of immune heterogeneity within non-small cell lung tumors. Study-wide points: Each patient's tumor sites shared recurring identical dominant CDR3 beta clonotypes, and individual sites also carried their own high-frequency clones. In tumor regions, T-cell clonality showed a moderate but significant correlation with local tumor mutational burden (R 0.3 to 0.35).

Bulk tumor genomic DNA, roughly 600 ng per sample, was used as template. The authors collected several far-apart biopsies from each primary tumor during surgery. Patients underwent curative surgery for non-small cell lung cancer (untreated and newly diagnosed). For the TCR beta CDR3, multiplex PCR with 32 V and 13 J primers performed the amplification. TCRdb reprocessed the multiplex PCR reads with MiXCR, giving one entry per CDR3 protein. The sample carries 20,000 to 25,000 distinct CDR3 sequences, less than 35% recorded once. The TCR comes from a man aged 35 to 55 with non-small cell lung cancer. The sequencing sample was made of lung tumor tissue.

The CDR3 DNA sequence: TGTGCCACCAGTGATTCGCGGGGGGGTAACGGGGAGCTGTTTTTT. Protein product: CATSDSRGGNGELFF. V and J are TRBV24-1 and TRBJ2-2; 9 positions match TRBD2. Trimming at V came to 2 bases and at J to 7 bases, leaving 4 bases not matched to a gene. CDR1 KGHDR and CDR2 SFDVKD come from the germline V gene. This CDR3 has 15 amino acids.